This T cell receptor (beta chain) was captured by sequencing in a study of cytomegalovirus exposure and HLA in healthy donors (dated by TCRdb to 2016 to 2017). Study-wide context: An earlier analysis of some 550 of the donors reported more than 250 Gb of sequence data and around 110 million unique TCR beta sequences from some 180 million T cells. An early release that covered roughly 600 HLA-typed donors contained approximately 300 gigabases of sequencing data and tens of millions of unique TCR sequences. Of the 300 to 450 genotyped donors, less than 85% were placed in the genetic ancestry cluster associated with self-reported Caucasian donors. The aim of the study was to test whether cataloging public T cell receptors could identify signatures of past pathogen exposure. The T cell repertoires of about 700 subjects were profiled by immunosequencing and related to cytomegalovirus serostatus. Along with the approximately 670-subject first cohort, a separate validation cohort of more than 90 different subjects was used. The study combined high-throughput TCR immunosequencing, statistical association of individual TCRs with disease status, and machine learning to predict cytomegalovirus infection status. A later analysis re-examined previously published TCR beta repertoires from around 670 donors and added high-resolution HLA genotyping to investigate patterns of TCR occurrence. The later analysis used no new phenotypic data to find candidate immune exposures, relying instead on TCR beta sequences and their occurrence across donors. An earlier analysis of 450 to 750 of the donors used high-throughput TCR beta sequencing to judge whether each TCR beta V gene segment behaved as functional or pseudogenic. Alongside the repertoire data, information on donor age, sex, ethnicity and CMV serostatus was compiled. In a later genetic analysis, genome-wide SNP genotypes for about three fifths of the roughly 670 donors were used, and that subset was treated as a discovery cohort. All discovery cohort repertoires had been generated using a single sequencing platform. HLA typing covered class I and class II loci at four-digit resolution. Typing coverage differed by locus: A, B, C, DRB1 and DQB1 were typed in roughly 620-630 donors, DQA1 in 522, DPA1 in 600 to 610, and DPB1 in just under 480. Because of strong linkage in the cohort, roughly five DR-DQ haplotypes were treated as single units for association and clustering. Among 398 genotyped donors of the cohort, an average of around 250,000 unique TCR beta nucleotide sequences was sequenced per donor, of which about 19% were non-productive. On the study overall, not on this receptor specifically: A further reported finding was that TCR beta sequences accurately predicted the HLA-A and HLA-B alleles for most subjects in the first cohort. An earlier analysis of approximately 600 of the donors showed that most TCR beta V segments appeared in productive rearrangements either about 90% or about 30% of the time, which broadly matched IMGT annotations. According to a later analysis, parvovirus B19, influenza, CMV and Epstein-Barr virus appeared linked to several top co-occurrence clusters. At a false discovery rate of 0.05, a later analysis linked fewer than 20,000 TCR beta sequences to specific HLA alleles. A later analysis found that TCR association rates varied across HLA loci, with DRB1 alleles showing the most associated TCRs and HLA-C alleles the fewest. In a later analysis, most CMV-associated TCR beta chains were found to appear HLA-restricted, with HLA associations seemingly driven largely by CMV exposure. According to the authors, the approach could potentially be generalized to other disease states and immunological phenotypes. The classifier was reported to diagnose cytomegalovirus status with high specificity and sensitivity in both the original and validation cohorts. Roughly uniform sequencing depth across donors was assumed in presence/absence analyses, although this assumption may not hold. Because counts were too low, about 17 rarely observed V segments, including chromosome 9 orphons, were excluded from the earlier analysis of 587 of the donors. Correlated functional status among segregating V segments might reflect linkage disequilibrium, but an unknown experimental factor could not be ruled out. In a later analysis, HLA-associated TCR beta chains were found to be more clonally expanded and to have lower generation probabilities than equally common non-associated chains. CMV serostatus was the only immune exposure information available for the cohort. In this cohort, only TCR beta chains were sequenced, and detectable features were limited by the absence of alpha or paired-chain data. A later genetic analysis associated a missense DCLRE1C variant with V-gene and J-gene trimming of TCR beta chains, and an independent cohort replicated the association. Across donors, most TCR sequences were observed very rarely, whereas some public TCRs were present in many individuals. The study gave a list of over 150 TCR beta chains associated with cytomegalovirus. A later genetic analysis reported fewer N-insertions in productive TCRs among donors in an Asian-associated ancestry cluster than the roughly 620-donor mean. In vitro tests confirmed that a few of the cytomegalovirus-associated TCR beta chains recognize cytomegalovirus antigens. Because the 87-base-pair reads could not distinguish some IMGT-functional V segments, including TRBV6-2 and TRBV6-3, those segments were excluded. A group of highly shared sequence variants was considered likely to be a technical artifact of the sequencing pipeline. HLA typing was unavailable for some donors at each locus, so association tests used only the typed subset. Strong co-occurrence of HLA alleles, especially DR and DQ, made assigning TCR associations to individual alleles difficult.

The cohort was made up of about 670 healthy bone marrow donors. Cohort members were all nominally healthy when sampled, although unrecorded immune exposures were likely present. The donor was CMV seropositive and was included in the group of about 290 seropositive cohort members. Every donor gave a peripheral blood sample, and the peripheral blood mononuclear cells from that sample were used for TCR beta sequencing. Genomic DNA was extracted from the blood cell samples with the Qiagen DNeasy Blood Extraction Kit. In the germline V gene, CDR1 corresponds to SGHDN and CDR2 to FVKESK. V was cut back by 0 bases and J by 2 bases, leaving a gap of 7 bases between them. The CDR3 spans 14 residues, from the cysteine through the phenylalanine. Only CDR3 DNA is held: 42 bases, read in frame from base 1. The library was built by means of the immunoSEQ multiplex PCR assay. A mixture of 60 forward primers for TCR Vbeta segments and 13 reverse primers for TCR Jbeta segments was used in the multiplex PCR. A multiplex PCR assay on genomic DNA amplified the CDR3 region of rearranged TCR beta genes. Amplified TCR beta libraries were sequenced as 87-base-pair reads on the Illumina HiSeq System. In the authors' own workflow: In a later analysis, 70 million to 95 million unique TCR beta chains were counted across the 650 to 700 repertoires, and approximately 9.9 million of these chains were shared by at least two donors. Raw reads were error-corrected and collapsed into unique sequences by a nearest-neighbor algorithm in which closely related sequences were merged to remove PCR and sequencing errors. CDR3 sequences were aligned to IMGT reference sequences to assign V, D and J gene segments. For a sequence to be retained, a match of at least six nucleotides was required to both a V gene segment and a J gene segment. Rearrangements were classified as productive when the CDR3 lacked stop codons and remained in frame with V and J, and all other rearrangements were classified as non-productive. CDR3 was defined by IMGT convention, running from the second conserved V-encoded cysteine to the conserved J-encoded phenylalanine. The earlier analysis of some 600 of the donors excluded sequences that lacked an unambiguous match to a single V gene segment. In an earlier analysis of several hundred of the donors, V segments were called functional above 56.7% productive rearrangements and were called segregating when the between-donor standard deviation exceeded 5%. A statistical classification framework was built for diagnosing cytomegalovirus status from the catalog of TCR beta chain sequences. A later analysis assigned V and J genes by comparing TCR nucleotide sequences with IMGT/GENE-DB human TR gene sequences. In a later analysis, CDR3 sequences and most-parsimonious VDJ recombination scenarios were assigned using the TCRdist pipeline. A later analysis defined each TCR beta chain by its CDR3 amino acid sequence plus V-gene family, and excluded reads lacking a unique V-gene family. A later analysis removed several hundred highly shared, low-generation-probability nucleotide sequences to deal with suspected cross-contamination and a sequencing artifact. In a later analysis, a clonal expansion index for each public chain was calculated from normalized within-repertoire ranks of inferred template counts. In a later analysis, generation probabilities were computed using a VDJ recombination model fitted to out-of-frame rearrangements, and the results were checked against IGoR. In a later analysis, TCR-TCR, TCR-HLA and TCR-CMV co-occurrence was scored with hypergeometric tests, and a repertoire-size bias correction was applied to TCR pairs. In a later analysis, false discovery rates were estimated by permuting HLA or CMV assignments 20 times. In a later analysis, co-occurring TCRs were grouped using DBSCAN, and TCRdist sequence similarity was added for clustering within HLA-allele-positive subsets. Co-occurrence clustering excluded repertoires with fewer than 30,000 or more than 120,000 public chains, plus five with anomalous nucleotide sharing. Sourced from immuneACCESS, this table was stored by TCRdb with only in-frame sequences that have V and J called. A share of the clones is absent; for the studies checked, an unresolved V gene accounts for under half, and the remainder has no known explanation. V and J calls and clone size follow that table, whereas D and trimming were derived from the DNA. The sample data list 150,000 to 200,000 clones, and roughly three quarters of these were observed just once. About 7% of the sample belongs to the ten largest clones.

There are a few counts of this clone. What antigen it recognizes has not been identified. No much larger clone exists at a distance of one base, and base qualities are not known. The chain joins TRBV14 to TRBJ1-1, with the D gene not confidently named. This sequence was found in a man aged 40-49 years in good health and CMV-seropositive. Source material: PBMCs. The DNA is as follows: TGTGCCAGCAGCCAAGATACGAGCAACACTGAAGCTTTCTTT. This is translated as CASSQDTSNTEAFF.